This T cell receptor (beta chain) originates from a study of cytomegalovirus exposure and HLA in healthy donors. Vbeta (60) and Jbeta (13) primers were used in the PCR. Method: immunoSEQ multiplex PCR; TCRdb's copy keeps in-frame clones and lacks some. The repertoire has approximately 150,000 clones, 80% of them found once; the top ten carry about 4.5%. The ends were cut back, 6 bases at V and 3 bases at J, with 9 bases in the middle. The CDR3 covers 12 residues. Germline CDR1 is MDHEN and CDR2 is SYDVKM. The chain recombines TRBV28 with TRBJ2-7; tentatively, D is TRBD1 (6 bases). The sequence was obtained from a man aged 25 to 40 in good health and CMV-seronegative. Sequenced input: PBMCs. The CDR3 DNA reads TGTGCCAGCAGGGGGGACAACTACGAGCAGTACTTC. Its translation is CASRGDNYEQYF.